This T cell receptor (beta chain) stems from a study of multiple sclerosis patients with progressive multifocal leukoencephalopathy. As for this clone: The antigen is not known.

Broader study findings: It is unclear whether the findings reflect JC virus infection or general immunocompromise.

CDR3 length: 15 residues. Per germline, CDR1 SGHDN and CDR2 FVKESK. Unmatched junction bases numbered 5, after V lost 3 bases and J lost 0 bases. Time point indicated: before natalizumab initiation. Before the first natalizumab infusion, T0 blood samples were taken. Profiled with immunoSEQ multiplex PCR; TCRdb holds only in-frame clones, not every one. This sample has under 40,000 clones, with around 91% found just once. This chain links TRBV14 with TRBJ2-7, with TRBD2 matching 7 bases. The sequencing input was PBMCs. This clonotype originated in a human donor with multiple sclerosis. The CDR3 DNA reads TGTGCCAGCAGCCAGAGCGGGATAAGCTCCTACGAGCAGTACTTC. Protein product: CASSQSGISSYEQYF.